A single TCR beta chain is shown here with its context. This clonotype was seen a handful of times. Its antigen is still unknown. Per-nucleotide qualities are absent, and no much larger clonotype sits a single base away. Ophthalmopathy patients had moderately to severely active disease, Clinical Activity Score of at least 3, NOSPECS grade of at least 4, and disease duration under 3 months. Patients with other autoimmune diseases, uncontrolled infections, pregnancy or lactation were excluded from the study. Clinical symptoms, serum thyroxine, TRAb, thyroid ultrasound and orbital computed tomography formed the basis of the diagnosis. PBMCs were isolated from around 10 ml of fresh peripheral blood by Ficoll-Paque density gradient centrifugation. Trizol reagent was used to extract the total RNA, and its quality was then checked on an Agilent 2100 Bioanalyzer. For repertoire sequencing, the TCR beta CDR3 regions were amplified from RNA transcripts. HTBI primers and the Qiagen OneStep RT-PCR kit were used in a first-round RT-PCR, which was followed by a second-round multiplex PCR, size selection and purification. Libraries were sequenced paired-end with 100 bp reads on an Illumina HiSeq2000. As for the authors' bioinformatics: SOAPnuke was used to process the reads, removing any read that contained adapters or uncalled bases, had a mean Phred below 15, or lacked an exact match to the constant primer or identifier. High-quality paired reads were merged with COPE v1.2.5. Each unique nucleotide sequence was treated as a clonotype, and MiTCR v1.1 was used to align the clonotypes to the IMGT TRB V, D and J references. Only V-J combinations with frequency above 0.0001 were analysed, covering over 99% of repertoires. A TCR clonal expansion and chaos score per V-J combination was defined as the ratio of F50 clonal expansion to chaos observed in the TCRdist matrix. Welch's t-statistics and random forest were used to reduce features to about a dozen V-J combinations, which were fed into a naive Bayes classifier. The Morisita-Horn index was used to measure how similar the thyroid and blood repertoires were. TCRdb reworked the public reads: Q25 trimming with fastp, MiXCR clone assembly, productive beta chains retained. One record per CDR3 amino acid sequence lists the most common genes and DNA. TCRdb, not the authors, supplied the V and J calls. This sample is represented by roughly 500,000 distinct CDR3 sequences; approximately 15% of them were singletons. The ten largest clonotypes hold over 7.5% of the sample.

The CDR3 covers 12 residues, taking in both the cysteine and the phenylalanine. Of all the DNA, just the CDR3 is kept, 36 bases in frame from base 1. CDR1 and CDR2 were assigned from the germline V gene as SQVTM and ANQGSEA. Trimming costs V 4 bases and J 8 bases, and their ends lie 14 bases apart. These data belong to a study of Graves' ophthalmopathy and Graves' hyperthyroidism (dated by TCRdb to about 2018). Regarding the study in general: Peripheral blood was collected at initial diagnosis, before any treatment. A discovery set of about a hundred patients (roughly 43 ophthalmopathy, just over 55 stable hyperthyroidism) was enrolled to explore V-J signatures distinguishing ophthalmopathy from hyperthyroidism. In roughly 6 hyperthyroidism patients, the T-cell repertoires found in thyroid tissue were compared with those found in blood. In total, 135 blood samples were TCR-sequenced: approximately 40 ophthalmopathy, some 75 hyperthyroidism and about 17 hyperthyroidism-to-ophthalmopathy patients. Following sampling, methimazole starting at 30 mg daily was administered to hyperthyroidism patients, and high-dose intravenous methylprednisolone was administered to ophthalmopathy patients. The roughly 94 discovery patients were randomly split 7:3 into training and test sets. The study used TCR beta repertoire signatures to distinguish Graves' ophthalmopathy from Graves' hyperthyroidism and to predict progression to ophthalmopathy. An independent validation cohort was composed of some 19 hyperthyroidism patients and 17 patients who later progressed from hyperthyroidism to ophthalmopathy. Points the paper makes about the study in general: In validation, the model predicted ophthalmopathy progression with over 60% sensitivity and around 72% specificity; fewer than 15 predicted patients were CT-confirmed with GO in a median of about 7.1 months. No statistical method was used to set the sample size in advance, and the investigators knew which group each participant was assigned to. Most of the expanded thyroid clonotypes with a frequency above 0.001 were also detected in blood, and it was suggested that the thyroid immune response may be reflected by blood repertoires. The 13-signature model separated ophthalmopathy from stable hyperthyroidism with approximately 85% sensitivity and around 81% specificity in cross-validation, and 80%/75% in the test set.

This TCR was recovered from a woman aged 25 to 39 with Graves' ophthalmopathy. Donor details come from another sample of the same person, matched by shared clones. Sequencing was done on a sample of blood. The chain joins TRBV29-1 to TRBJ1-2; TRBD1 is a possible D gene, resting on 6 matching bases. The nucleotide sequence is given as TGCAGCGTTGTAGATGGGGGCAGGGGCTACACCTTC. Its product reads: CSVVDGGRGYTF. Joined to the reference TRBV29-1 and TRBJ1-2 proteins, this CDR3 gives the full variable domain: SAVISQKPSRDICQRGTSLTIQCQVDSQVTMMFWYRQQPGQSLTLIATANQGSEATYESGFVIDKFPISRPNLTFSTLTVSNMSPEDSSIYLCSVVDGGRGYTFGSGTRLTVV.